This T cell receptor beta chain was identified during a study of naive and memory T cell subsets (dated by TCRdb to about 2017). For context, the study as a whole: The figure summarizing these samples reported about 10 blood donors, 7 tuberculin skin test biopsies and 3 saline control biopsies. Skin biopsies were taken from tuberculin skin test sites or from saline-injected control sites and were processed for RNA extraction as described before. Usually PCR2 was run as a SYBR Green qPCR and stopped at a set threshold, although low-input samples could use end-point PCR (roughly 6 cycles) instead. What the authors observed across the whole study: The larger number of TCRs at tuberculin skin test sites was interpreted as T cell infiltration of a delayed type IV hypersensitivity reaction. Skin biopsy collection and RNA processing details were not given in the paper but referenced to earlier studies. TCR sequences were reportedly recovered from both skin biopsy types, with far more TCRs at tuberculin skin test sites. The potential sensitivity of the RNA-based method to TCR transcript changes with T cell activation and differentiation was acknowledged.

Sample treatment or condition, as interpreted from the label and publication: skin biopsy from PPD injection site in Mantoux-positive individual. Before reverse transcription, total RNA that had not been cell sorted was treated with RQ1 DNase, with a target input of about 1 to 1000 ng. A robust, sensitive protocol for the amplification, sequencing and analysis of TCRs was described in the study, in which 3' ligation of a UMI-containing oligonucleotide to TCR cDNA was used. Tuberculin skin test biopsies came from sites injected with PPD in individuals with a positive Mantoux test. To check how robust the pipeline was in samples where T cells make up a minority population, libraries were built from skin biopsies and whole blood. This clonotype was seen repeatedly, ten times or more. Its recognized antigen is unknown. No qualities accompany the bases; no much larger clone lies one base away. V lost 0 bases and J lost 2 bases; the stretch between them is 7 bases long. The germline V gene encodes CDR1 SGHTA and CDR2 FQGNSA. The CDR3 measures 14 amino acids from cysteine to phenylalanine. Here the CDR3 DNA is all that survives: 42 bases in frame from base 1.

Preparation of the library involved UMI-ligation and nested PCR. For the blood and skin samples, TCR RNA was reverse transcribed with SuperScript IV using primers for the alpha and beta constant regions. Four rounds of PCR, run with the SP2 primer together with nested alpha and beta constant region primers, were used to amplify the ligated cDNA. An oligonucleotide carrying the Illumina SP2 primer and a UMI was ligated to the cDNA 3' end using T4 RNA ligase 1. To prevent hairpin formation, the 12-nucleotide UMI was made up of two random hexamers with an eight-base spacer between them. From the second PCR onward, the TCR alpha and beta chain libraries were handled separately, and dual indexing was used for multiplexing. After pooling, the indexed libraries were analyzed by capillary electrophoresis and sequenced on either an Illumina MiSeq or NextSeq. PhiX DNA at roughly 4.5-7% was added to the libraries to raise base diversity and improve cluster recognition. Per the original workflow: Demultiplexor pulled UMIs out of read 2, joined the UMIs with the TCR sequence from read 1, and separated reads according to sample indices. V and J genes and V-J junctions were identified by Decombinator, and each TCR was assigned a five-part identifier that included V and J deletions. Collapsinator relied on UMIs to correct both sequencing errors and PCR amplification heterogeneity, producing a UMI-based abundance for each TCR. CDR3Translator turned identifiers into nucleotide sequence, translated that sequence into amino acids, and pulled out CDR3 regions based on terminal motifs. Error-corrected alpha and beta TCR counts from blood and skin were compared after normalization to input RNA amount. The public sequencing data were trimmed at Q25 with fastp and processed into clonotypes with MiXCR by TCRdb, which kept only in-frame beta chains. For every CDR3 protein sequence, its rows merge into one entry that carries the most common genes and DNA. Clone size and V and J calls follow TCRdb, not the original study. Here the sample has fewer than 20,000 distinct CDR3 sequences; approximately 9.7% occur a single time. In total, the top ten clones hold under 7.5% of the sample.

The specimen was skin, collected from a tuberculin skin test site. The sequence came from an adult in good health. The sequence links TRBV7-2 to TRBJ1-1, with the D gene not clear enough to name. The CDR3: CASSLAHTNTEAFF. The DNA reads as follows: TGTGCCAGCAGCTTAGCACACACTAACACTGAAGCTTTCTTT.